The present entry profiles one TCR beta chain with its context. CDR1 and CDR2 (germline): MNHEY, SMNVEV (reference sequence). V lost 2 bases, J lost 4 bases, and 3 bases stayed unmatched. The CDR3 sequence is 15 residues long. Methods used by the authors: Amplification of reference gene primers provided the estimated nucleated cell counts. Using immunoSEQ multiplex PCR, the repertoire was profiled, and TCRdb retains in-frame clones only, with some absent. V and J calls and clone size are copied from that table; D and trimming were computed from the DNA. Of tens of thousands of clones in the sample, approximately 80% were seen once. The data originate from a study of blood T cell repertoires in COVID-19. Study background: The United States, Italy and Spain were the sources of the acute and convalescent COVID-19 samples.

The receptor was isolated from a man aged 55-75 years with acute or convalescent COVID-19. The chain uses TRBV27 and TRBJ2-3, with 10 bases lining up with TRBD1. What was sequenced was peripheral blood. The CDR3 reads CASSLQGQGSDTQYF. The CDR3 region has the DNA TGTGCCAGCAGTTTACAGGGACAGGGGTCAGATACGCAGTATTTT.